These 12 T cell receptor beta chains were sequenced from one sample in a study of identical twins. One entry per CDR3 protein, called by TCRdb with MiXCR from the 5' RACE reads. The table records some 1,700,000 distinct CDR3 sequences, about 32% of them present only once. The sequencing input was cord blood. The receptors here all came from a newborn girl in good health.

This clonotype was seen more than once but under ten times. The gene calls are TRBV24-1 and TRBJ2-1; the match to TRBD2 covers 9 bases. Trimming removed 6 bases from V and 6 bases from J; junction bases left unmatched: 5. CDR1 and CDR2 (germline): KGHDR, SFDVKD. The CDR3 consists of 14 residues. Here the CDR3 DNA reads TGTGCCACCAGTAGGGTTAGCGGGAGCAATGAGCAGTTCTTC. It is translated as CATSRVSGSNEQFF.

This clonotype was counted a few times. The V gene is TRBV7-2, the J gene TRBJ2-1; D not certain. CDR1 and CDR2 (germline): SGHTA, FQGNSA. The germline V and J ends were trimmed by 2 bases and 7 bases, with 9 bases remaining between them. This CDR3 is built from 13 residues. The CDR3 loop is CASSLRDLNEQFF. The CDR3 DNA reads TGTGCCAGCAGCTTAAGAGACCTTAATGAGCAGTTCTTC.

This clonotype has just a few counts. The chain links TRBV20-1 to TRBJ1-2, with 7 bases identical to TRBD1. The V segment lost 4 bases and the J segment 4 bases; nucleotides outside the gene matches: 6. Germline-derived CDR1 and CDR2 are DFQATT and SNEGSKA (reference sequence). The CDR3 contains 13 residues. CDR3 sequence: CSANRQGGYGYTF. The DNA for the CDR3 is TGCAGTGCTAATAGACAGGGAGGCTATGGCTACACCTTC.

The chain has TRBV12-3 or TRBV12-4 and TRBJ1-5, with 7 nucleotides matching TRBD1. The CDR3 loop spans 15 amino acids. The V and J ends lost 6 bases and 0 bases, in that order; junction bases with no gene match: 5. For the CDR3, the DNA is TGTGCCAGCAGCAAGGACAGGCCTAGCAATCAGCCCCAGCATTTT. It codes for CASSKDRPSNQPQHF.

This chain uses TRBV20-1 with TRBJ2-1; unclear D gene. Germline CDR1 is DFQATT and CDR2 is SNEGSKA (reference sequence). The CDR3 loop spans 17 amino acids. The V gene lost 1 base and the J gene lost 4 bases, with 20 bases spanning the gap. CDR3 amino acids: CSARAGIGLMLYNEQFF. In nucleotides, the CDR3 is TGCAGTGCTAGAGCAGGAATTGGGCTAATGTTATACAATGAGCAGTTCTTC.

The CDR3 sequence: CASSTFKIRDRVAGANVLTF. Written as DNA, the CDR3 is TGTGCCAGTAGTACCTTCAAAATCCGGGACAGGGTAGCTGGGGCCAACGTCCTGACTTTC. This sequence joins TRBV19 and TRBJ2-6; 9 bases map to TRBD1. The germline gives CDR1 LNHDA, CDR2 SQIVND (reference sequence). The CDR3 is made up of 20 amino acids. The V and J ends lost 4 bases and 2 bases, in that order; junction bases with no gene match: 15.

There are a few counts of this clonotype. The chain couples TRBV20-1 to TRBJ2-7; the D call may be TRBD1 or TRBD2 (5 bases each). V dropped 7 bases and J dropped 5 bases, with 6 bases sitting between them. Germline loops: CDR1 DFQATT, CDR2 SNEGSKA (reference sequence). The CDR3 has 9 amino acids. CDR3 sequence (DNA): TGCAGTGGAGGGGACGAGCAGTACTTC. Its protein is CSGGDEQYF.

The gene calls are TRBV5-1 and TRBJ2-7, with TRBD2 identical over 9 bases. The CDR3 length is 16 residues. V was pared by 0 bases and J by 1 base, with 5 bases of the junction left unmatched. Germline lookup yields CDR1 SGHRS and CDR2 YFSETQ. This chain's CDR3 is CASSLVASGISYEQYF. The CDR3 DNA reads TGCGCCAGCAGCTTGGTTGCTAGCGGGATTTCCTACGAGCAGTACTTC.

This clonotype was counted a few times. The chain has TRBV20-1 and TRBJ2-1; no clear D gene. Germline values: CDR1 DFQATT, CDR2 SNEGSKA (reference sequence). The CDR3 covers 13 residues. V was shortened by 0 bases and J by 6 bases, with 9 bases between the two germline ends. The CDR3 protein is CSAREGVINEQFF. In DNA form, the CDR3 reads TGCAGTGCTAGAGAAGGTGTAATCAATGAGCAGTTCTTC.

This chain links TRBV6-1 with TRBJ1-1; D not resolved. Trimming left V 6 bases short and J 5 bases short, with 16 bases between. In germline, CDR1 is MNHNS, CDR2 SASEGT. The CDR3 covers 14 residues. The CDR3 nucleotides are TGTGCCAGCAGCCCCTCACAAGGTTGGACTGAAGCTTTCTTT. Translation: CASSPSQGWTEAFF.

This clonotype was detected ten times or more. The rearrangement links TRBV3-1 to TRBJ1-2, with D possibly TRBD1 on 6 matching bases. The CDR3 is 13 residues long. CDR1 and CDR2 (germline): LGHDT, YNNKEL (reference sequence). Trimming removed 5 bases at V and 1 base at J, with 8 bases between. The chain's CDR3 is CASSVGHNYGYTF. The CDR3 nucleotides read TGTGCCAGCAGCGTGGGACATAACTATGGCTACACCTTC.

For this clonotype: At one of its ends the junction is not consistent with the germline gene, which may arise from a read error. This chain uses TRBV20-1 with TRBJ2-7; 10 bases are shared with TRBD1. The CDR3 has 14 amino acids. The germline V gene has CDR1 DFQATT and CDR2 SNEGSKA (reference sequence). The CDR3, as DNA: TGCAGTGCTAGTCTATATCCGACAGGGGGCGAGCAGCACTTC. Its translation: CSASLYPTGGEQHF.